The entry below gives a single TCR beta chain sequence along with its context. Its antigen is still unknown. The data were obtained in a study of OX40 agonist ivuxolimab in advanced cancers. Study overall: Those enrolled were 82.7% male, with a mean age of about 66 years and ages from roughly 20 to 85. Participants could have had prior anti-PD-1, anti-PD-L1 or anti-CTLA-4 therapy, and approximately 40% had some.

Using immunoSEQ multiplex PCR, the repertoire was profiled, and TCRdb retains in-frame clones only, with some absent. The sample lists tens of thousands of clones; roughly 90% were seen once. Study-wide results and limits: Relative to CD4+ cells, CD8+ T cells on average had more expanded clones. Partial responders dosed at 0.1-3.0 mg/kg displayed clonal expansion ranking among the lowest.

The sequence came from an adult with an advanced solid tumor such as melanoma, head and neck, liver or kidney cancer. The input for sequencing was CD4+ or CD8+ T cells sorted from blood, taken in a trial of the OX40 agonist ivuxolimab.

The CDR3 region has the DNA TGTGCCAGCAGTCTCTCCCTGGACTATGGCTACACCTTC. The encoded protein is CASSLSLDYGYTF. The chain has TRBV27 and TRBJ1-2; D remains unclear. Trimming cost V 5 bases and J 3 bases, with 10 bases left between them. The germline gives CDR1 MNHEY, CDR2 SMNVEV (reference sequence). CDR3 length equals 13 residues.